These 25 T cell receptor beta chains came from one sample sequenced in a study of T-cell reconstitution after alpha-beta-depleted transplantation in children (dated by TCRdb to 2016 to 2017). Library prep was done by PCR. Instrument on record: Illumina HiSeq 2500. TCR libraries were prepared with molecular barcoding, using unique molecular identifiers to normalize TCRbeta repertoire quantification. TCRdb itself trimmed the public reads at Q25 with fastp, ran MiXCR and retained productive beta chains. Every CDR3 protein is listed once, alongside the most common genes and DNA of its rows. The sample includes 490,000 or so distinct CDR3 sequences, with approximately 10% observed a single time. The biggest ten clones account for roughly 2.1% of the sample. The sample's treatment or condition label is to be understood as: allogeneic hematopoietic cell transplantation with graft depleted of TCRalphabeta T cells and CD19 B cells.

The specimen was PBMCs, collected before TCRalphabeta/CD19-depleted stem cell transplant. The source of these receptors is a child aged 2 to 10 with inherited bone marrow failure, due to receive a stem cell transplant.

This clonotype was detected many times. The chain carries TRBV29-1 and TRBJ2-2; D might be TRBD1 or TRBD2, each matching 5 bases. The CDR3 loop spans 13 amino acids. CDR1 is SQVTM and CDR2 is ANQGSEA in the germline V gene. Trimming left V 8 bases short and J 2 bases short, with 12 bases between. CDR3 in amino acids: CSSRDPNTGELFF. In nucleotides, the CDR3 is TGCAGCTCACGGGACCCCAACACCGGGGAGCTGTTTTTT.

In its sample, this clonotype was seen many times. The gene calls are TRBV5-1 and TRBJ2-3; 7 bases match TRBD1. The CDR3 runs to 14 residues. V was clipped by 0 bases and J by 4 bases; unmatched bases: 2. Germline V gene lookup returns CDR1 SGHRS and CDR2 YFSETQ. The DNA for the CDR3 is TGCGCCAGCAGCTTGGTCGGGACAGCAGATACGCAGTATTTT. Residues: CASSLVGTADTQYF.

This clonotype has at least ten counts. The chain couples TRBV11-2 to TRBJ2-1; D gene unclear. The CDR3 has 14 amino acids. Germline CDR1 SGHAT, CDR2 FQNNGV. V lost 5 bases to trimming and J lost 1 base, with 9 bases between them. CDR3: CASSPPLSYNEQFF. As DNA, the CDR3 is TGTGCCAGCAGCCCCCCTCTGTCCTACAATGAGCAGTTCTTC.

This clonotype was detected a few times. This sequence joins TRBV18 and TRBJ1-4; D is unresolved. V dropped 2 bases and J dropped 8 bases, with 12 bases sitting between them. Germline V gives CDR1 KGHSH, CDR2 LQKENI. The CDR3 totals 14 residues. The CDR3 DNA is TGTGCCAGCTCACCAAATTCCGCCAGAGAAAAACTGTTTTTT. Translation: CASSPNSAREKLFF.

At least ten counts were recorded for this clonotype. V gene TRBV9 combines with J gene TRBJ1-3, with D possibly matching TRBD1 (6 bases). V was shortened by 4 bases and J by 0 bases, with 17 bases between the two germline ends. CDR3 length: 17 residues. Germline assignment: CDR1 SGDLS and CDR2 YYNGEE. CDR3 nucleotides: TGTGCCAGCAGCTCCTTACCGGGACATAACTCTGGAAACACCATATATTTT. Protein sequence: CASSSLPGHNSGNTIYF.

This clonotype was observed many times. The V call is TRBV12-3 or TRBV12-4, the J call TRBJ2-1, with 11 nucleotides matching TRBD1. Unmatched junction bases numbered 7, after V lost 8 bases and J lost 1 base. This CDR3 is built from 16 residues. In DNA, the CDR3 is TGTGCCAGCCGGACCGGACAGGGGGCATCCTACAATGAGCAGTTCTTC. This translates into CASRTGQGASYNEQFF.

V is TRBV4-3 and J is TRBJ2-3; D is perhaps TRBD1 or TRBD2 (5 bases each). The V end lost 2 bases, the J end lost 2 bases, and 23 bases lay between the germline ends. Germline V gene sequence: CDR1 LGHNA, CDR2 YSLEER. This CDR3 has 19 residues. DNA for the CDR3: TGCGCCAGCAGCCAAAATCCCCCCCGGGACCAGGGAATCACAGATACGCAGTATTTT. Encoded protein: CASSQNPPRDQGITDTQYF.

The V gene is TRBV4-3, the J gene TRBJ2-3; no firm D call. In germline, CDR1 is LGHNA, CDR2 YSLEER. The ends were cut back, 3 bases at V and 2 bases at J, with 24 bases in the middle. This CDR3 contains 19 residues. CDR3 bases: TGCGCCAGCAGCCAGTGGGGTATTACCCCTGATCGATCCACAGATACGCAGTATTTT. It translates to CASSQWGITPDRSTDTQYF.

For this clonotype: Since a much larger clone is just one base distant, this may be a read error. The chain joins TRBV30 to TRBJ2-4; the D is unclear. The CDR3 has 14 amino acids. V lost 2 bases and J lost 9, with 17 bases in between. Germline V gene data show CDR1 as GTSNPN and CDR2 as SVGIG (reference sequence). The CDR3 spells CAWSKTGNSGIQYF. The CDR3 coding sequence is TGTGCCTGGAGTAAGACTGGGAATTCTGGCATTCAGTACTTC.

This clonotype was counted between two and nine times. The chain links TRBV6-2 or TRBV6-3 to TRBJ2-7, with D possibly matching TRBD2 (6 bases). CDR3 length equals 16 residues. The V gene's germline CDR1 is MNHEY and CDR2 SVGEGT. With 4 bases removed from V and 0 bases from J, the gap between germline ends came to 16 bases. In nucleotides, the CDR3 is TGTGCCAGCAGTTCGCTTCGAGGCGGGACCTCCTACGAGCAGTACTTC. Translating it yields CASSSLRGGTSYEQYF.

This clonotype was seen many times. The chain links TRBV6-5 to TRBJ2-1, with D perhaps matching TRBD2 (6 bases). V lost 2 bases and J lost 6, with 26 bases in between. Per germline, CDR1 MNHEY and CDR2 SVGAGI. This CDR3 contains 19 residues. CDR3 amino acids: CASSYPNTPRDENSNEQFF. The CDR3 coding sequence is TGTGCCAGCAGTTACCCGAATACACCGCGGGACGAGAACTCCAATGAGCAGTTCTTC.

This clonotype has ten or more counts. The rearrangement uses TRBV15 and TRBJ2-3; 11 bases align to TRBD2. V shed 4 bases, J shed 11 bases, and the junction held 14 bases outside the gene matches. Germline CDR1 reads LNHNV; CDR2 reads YYDKDF (reference sequence). The CDR3 totals 16 residues. DNA for the CDR3: TGTGCCACCAGCATATTGAGACTAGCGGGGCAGATGGAGCAGTATTTT. Its protein product is CATSILRLAGQMEQYF.

This chain joins TRBV30 and TRBJ1-1; D unresolved. Germline values: CDR1 GTSNPN, CDR2 SVGIG (reference sequence). V was clipped by 0 bases and J by 6 bases, with 8 bases between them. The CDR3 contains 12 residues. The CDR3 coding sequence is TGTGCCTGGAGTGTAATCGGGGCTGAAGCTTTCTTT. Protein: CAWSVIGAEAFF.

The chain carries TRBV20-1 and TRBJ2-1; 11 nucleotides match TRBD1. V lost 0 bases to trimming and J lost 6 bases; unmatched junction nucleotides: 4. The CDR3 covers 15 residues. The germline V gene encodes CDR1 DFQATT and CDR2 SNEGSKA (reference sequence). The CDR3: CSARDMGTGGNEQFF. In DNA form, the CDR3 reads TGCAGTGCTAGAGATATGGGGACAGGGGGCAATGAGCAGTTCTTC.

The CDR3 bases are TGTGCCAGCAAGAGGGAGTCAGATACGCAGTATTTT. Residues: CASKRESDTQYF. The gene calls are TRBV6-5 and TRBJ2-3, with TRBD2 as a possible D gene (5 bases). Trimming cost V 7 bases and J 4 bases, with 9 bases left between them. The V gene's germline CDR1 is MNHEY and CDR2 SVGAGI. This CDR3 is 12 amino acids long.

This clonotype was found many times. The gene calls are TRBV20-1 and TRBJ2-4, with TRBD2 identical over 9 bases. The junction had 3 bases not matched to a gene; V was cut back by 5 bases and J by 1 base. Per germline, CDR1 DFQATT and CDR2 SNEGSKA (reference sequence). The CDR3 covers 14 residues. The chain's CDR3 is CSAASGTAKNIQYF. The CDR3 DNA sequence: TGCAGTGCTGCTAGCGGGACTGCCAAAAACATTCAGTACTTC.

This clonotype was detected ten times or more. The rearrangement joins TRBV3-1 to TRBJ2-7; D unresolved. V was trimmed by 4 bases and J by 12 bases, leaving 19 bases between them. Germline CDR1 is LGHDT and CDR2 is YNNKEL (reference sequence). CDR3 length equals 13 residues. Written as DNA, the CDR3 is TGTGCCAGCAGCCTTTCGGGCACGCGACAAGGGTACTTC. Translation: CASSLSGTRQGYF.

This clonotype came up a few times. The chain uses TRBV10-2 and TRBJ2-7; tentative D call: TRBD2 (6 bases). The CDR3 runs to 16 residues. Per the germline V gene, CDR1 is WSHSY and CDR2 is SAAADI. The V end was cut by 3 bases, the J end by 4 bases, with 19 bases between. The CDR3 nucleotides read TGCGCCAGCAGTGACCCCATGTCCCTACGGGGGTACGAGCAGTACTTC. As protein: CASSDPMSLRGYEQYF.

This clonotype was recorded at least ten times. The chain employs TRBV12-3 or TRBV12-4 and TRBJ1-5, with TRBD1 identical over 8 bases. V lost 5 bases and J lost 6; bases outside the gene matches: 6. This CDR3 region has 14 residues. CDR3 in DNA: TGTGCCAGCAGTCCCAGGGGGCCTAGTCAGCCCCAGCATTTT. It is translated as CASSPRGPSQPQHF.

This clonotype was seen more than once but under ten times. The J gene is TRBJ2-7, the V gene TRBV5-6; D call uncertain. Germline V CDR1 and CDR2: SGHDT, YYEEEE. The CDR3 length is 13 residues. The V and J ends lost 2 bases and 5 bases respectively, with 11 bases between them. CDR3 amino acids: CASSLSVPHEQYF. The DNA of the CDR3 is TGTGCCAGCAGCTTAAGCGTCCCCCACGAGCAGTACTTC.

Many counts were recorded for this clonotype. The chain recombines TRBV7-2 with TRBJ2-7, with TRBD1 matching over 7 bases. CDR1 is SGHTA, CDR2 FQGNSA, per germline. The V segment lost 1 base and the J segment 4 bases; nucleotides outside the gene matches: 7. CDR3 size: 15 residues. The CDR3 region has the DNA TGTGCCAGCAGCTTAGTTTGGGACAGAGCTTACGAGCAGTACTTC. Translating gives CASSLVWDRAYEQYF.

This clonotype was counted ten times or more. The chain joins TRBV27 to TRBJ2-2; no clear D. Germline-derived CDR1 and CDR2 are MNHEY and SMNVEV (reference sequence). Deletions cut 4 bases from V and 4 bases from J, with 16 bases between. This CDR3 region has 16 residues. CDR3 loop: CASSSLMPTLTGELFF. The CDR3 DNA reads TGTGCCAGCAGTTCTTTGATGCCGACCCTCACCGGGGAGCTGTTTTTT.

This clonotype was detected many times. The chain has TRBV19 and TRBJ1-1; no clear D. V was cut by 3 bases and J by 2 bases, with 7 bases left in between. Germline CDR1 LNHDA, CDR2 SQIVND (reference sequence). This CDR3 contains 13 residues. The CDR3 coding sequence is TGTGCCAGTAGTATGGTGTCCAACACTGAAGCTTTCTTT. Translating gives CASSMVSNTEAFF.

This clonotype was seen only a few times. The chain recombines TRBV15 with TRBJ1-1, with D possibly matching TRBD1 (6 bases). The CDR3 loop spans 14 amino acids. Per germline, CDR1 LNHNV and CDR2 YYDKDF (reference sequence). V was cut by 0 bases and J by 9 bases, with 14 bases left in between. This CDR3 is CATSREQLGGQAFF. The CDR3 coding sequence is TGTGCCACCAGCAGAGAACAGTTAGGGGGACAAGCTTTCTTT.

This clonotype was picked up many times. The rearrangement links TRBV7-9 to TRBJ2-1; 9 bases align to TRBD1. The V segment lost 4 bases and the J segment 10 bases; nucleotides outside the gene matches: 8. In germline, CDR1 is SEHNR, CDR2 FQNEAQ (reference sequence). This CDR3 has 14 amino acids. CDR3 coding DNA: TGTGCCAGCAGCTCGTTACAGGGGGCCCAAGAGCAGTTCTTC. This translates into CASSSLQGAQEQFF.